Shown below are 32 T cell receptor beta chains from a single sample sequenced in a study of blood T cell repertoires in COVID-19. Libraries were prepared by immunoSEQ multiplex PCR; TCRdb keeps only in-frame clonotypes and omits some of them. The sample yields 300,000 or so clones, 85% seen once. The sequenced sample consisted of peripheral blood. All receptors come from a woman in her forties or fifties with active or convalescent COVID-19.

This clone has just one count. The rearrangement uses TRBV6-2 or TRBV6-3 and TRBJ1-5, with D perhaps TRBD1 (6 bases). Germline-derived CDR1 and CDR2 are MNHEY and SVGEGT. The CDR3 sequence is 15 residues long. Trimming took off 2 bases at V and 5 bases at J, with 13 bases between the two ends. In nucleotides, the CDR3 is TGTGCCAGCAGTTACCACAGAGGGGGAGATCAGCCCCAGCATTTT. Its protein is CASSYHRGGDQPQHF.

The chain employs TRBV13 and TRBJ2-7; 9 bases map to TRBD1. J gave up 4 bases and V 5 bases, and 9 bases lay outside the gene matches. In germline, CDR1 is PRHDT, CDR2 FYEKMQ (reference sequence). CDR3 length: 15 amino acids. The CDR3 coding sequence is TGTGCCAGCAGCCGGCCGGGACAGGGAAGTTACGAGCAGTACTTC. This encodes CASSRPGQGSYEQYF. The complete variable domain, with remaining parts taken from reference TRBV13 and TRBJ2-7, reads AAGVIQSPRHLIKEKRETATLKCYPIPRHDTVYWYQQGPGQDPQFLISFYEKMQSDKGSIPDRFSAQQFSDYHSELNMSSLELGDSALYFCASSRPGQGSYEQYFGPGTRLTVT.

The rearrangement joins TRBV11-2 to TRBJ2-1, with 7 bases that match TRBD2. V shed 5 bases and J 8 bases; nucleotides not matched to a gene: 6. Germline V gene sequence: CDR1 SGHAT, CDR2 FQNNGV. The CDR3 is 13 amino acids. CDR3 protein: CASSPGLDDEQFF. DNA for the CDR3: TGTGCCAGCAGCCCAGGACTAGACGATGAGCAGTTCTTC.

The J gene is TRBJ1-1, the V gene TRBV27; D unresolved. Germline V lookup: CDR1 MNHEY, CDR2 SMNVEV (reference sequence). The CDR3 runs to 11 residues. Trimming took off 6 bases at V and 6 bases at J, with 8 bases between the two ends. The chain's CDR3 is CASRTSAEAFF. CDR3 DNA sequence: TGTGCCAGCAGAACCTCGGCTGAAGCTTTCTTT.

This chain uses TRBV28 with TRBJ1-2; no clear D gene. Germline V gene lookup returns CDR1 MDHEN and CDR2 SYDVKM. The CDR3 consists of 14 residues. V was trimmed by 5 bases and J by 8 bases, leaving 18 bases between them. The CDR3 here is CASSHDTHGEGYTF. CDR3 DNA sequence: TGTGCCAGCAGTCACGACACCCACGGGGAGGGCTACACCTTC.

J is TRBJ2-2 and V is TRBV6-6; 9 nucleotides match TRBD1. From germline, CDR1 is MNHNY and CDR2 SVGAGI (reference sequence). Trimming removed 5 bases from V and 1 base from J; junction bases left unmatched: 2. CDR3 size: 15 residues. The CDR3 nucleotides read TGTGCCAGCAGTCGGGGACAGGGGAACACCGGGGAGCTGTTTTTT. Translation: CASSRGQGNTGELFF.

The chain couples TRBV29-1 to TRBJ1-1, with D unresolved. In germline, CDR1 is SQVTM, CDR2 ANQGSEA. This CDR3 has 14 residues. V was pared by 1 base and J by 2 bases, with 11 bases between. Written as DNA, the CDR3 is TGCAGCGTTGAAGTGAGGAGGCCTAACACTGAAGCTTTCTTT. This codes for CSVEVRRPNTEAFF.

This chain links TRBV5-1 with TRBJ2-3; the D gene is possibly TRBD2 (5 bases). The V end lost 0 bases, the J end lost 6 bases, and 11 bases lay between the germline ends. CDR1 SGHRS and CDR2 YFSETQ come from the germline V gene. This CDR3 comprises 14 residues. CDR3 nucleotides: TGCGCCAGCAGCTTGGGAGGGAGTAGGGATACGCAGTATTTT. It codes for CASSLGGSRDTQYF.

The rearrangement uses TRBV5-1 and TRBJ1-2, with D unresolved. Looked up from germline, CDR1 is SGHRS and CDR2 is YFSETQ. There are 12 residues in the CDR3. Trimming left V 4 bases short and J 6 bases short, with 10 bases between. This CDR3 is CASSAGVDGYTF. As DNA, the CDR3 is TGCGCCAGCAGCGCGGGAGTGGATGGCTACACCTTC.

This clone was seen a handful of times. V gene TRBV24-1 combines with J gene TRBJ2-7; D not certain. CDR1 is KGHDR and CDR2 is SFDVKD in the germline V gene. V was cut by 10 bases and J by 6 bases, with 6 bases left in between. The CDR3 is made up of 9 amino acids. CDR3 nucleotide sequence: TGTGCCACAGAGTCCGAGCAGTACTTC. Translating gives CATESEQYF.

The gene calls are TRBV4-1 and TRBJ1-2; 10 nucleotides agree with TRBD1. This CDR3 has 17 amino acids. CDR1 is MGHRA and CDR2 is YSYEKL in the germline V gene. Trimming took 4 bases from V and 8 from J; bases not matched to a gene: 16. The CDR3: CASSPRDWDRGVGGYTF. The CDR3 nucleotides are TGCGCCAGCAGCCCTCGGGACTGGGACAGGGGAGTCGGAGGCTACACCTTC.

The chain has TRBV7-3 and TRBJ2-1, with D maybe TRBD2 (6 bases). The germline gives CDR1 SGHTA, CDR2 FQGTGA. The V and J ends lost 1 base and 3 bases respectively, with 10 bases between them. This CDR3 is built from 15 residues. CDR3: CASSLIVGGYNEQFF. The CDR3 coding sequence is TGTGCCAGCAGCTTAATCGTCGGGGGCTACAATGAGCAGTTCTTC. Supplemented by reference TRBV7-3 and TRBJ2-1, the full variable domain reads GAGVSQTPSNKVTEKGKYVELRCDPISGHTALYWYRQSLGQGPEFLIYFQGTGAADDSGLPNDRFFAVRPEGSVSTLKIQRTERGDSAVYLCASSLIVGGYNEQFFGPGTRLTVL.

This chain joins TRBV5-8 and TRBJ2-7, with 7 nucleotides matching TRBD1. The germline gives CDR1 SGHTS, CDR2 YDEGEE. The CDR3 is 15 residues long. The trim removed 5 bases at V and 4 bases at J, leaving 12 bases unmatched. The CDR3 protein is CASSARGGQLYEQYF. CDR3 nucleotide sequence: TGTGCCAGCAGTGCTCGTGGGGGACAGCTATACGAGCAGTACTTC.

This rearrangement joins TRBV30 to TRBJ2-2; D is unresolved. Per germline, CDR1 GTSNPN and CDR2 SVGIG (reference sequence). The CDR3 covers 13 residues. V lost 1 base and J lost 8, with 11 bases in between. CDR3 residues: CAWSASRKGELFF. The DNA of the CDR3 is TGTGCCTGGAGTGCTTCCAGGAAGGGGGAGCTGTTTTTT.

The rearrangement uses TRBV20-1 and TRBJ2-2; D not resolved. Trimming removed 3 bases from V and 7 bases from J, with 9 bases in between. The CDR3 has 12 amino acids. Per the germline V gene, CDR1 is DFQATT and CDR2 is SNEGSKA (reference sequence). CDR3 sequence: CSASRVRGELFF. CDR3 in DNA: TGCAGTGCTAGTCGGGTTCGCGGGGAGCTGTTTTTT.

This clone appeared a single time. J is TRBJ1-2 and V is TRBV7-9; a possible D gene is TRBD1 (5 bases). Trimming took 5 bases from V and 8 from J, leaving 12 bases between them. This CDR3 comprises 12 residues. Germline-derived CDR1 and CDR2 are SEHNR and FQNEAQ (reference sequence). Written as DNA, the CDR3 is TGTGCCAGCAGCCCGGGGGTTGGAGGCTACACCTTC. It yields the protein CASSPGVGGYTF. The full variable domain, in which reference TRBV7-9 and TRBJ1-2 provide the parts outside the CDR3, is DTGVSQNPRHKITKRGQNVTFRCDPISEHNRLYWYRQTLGQGPEFLTYFQNEAQLEKSRLLSDRFSAERPKGSFSTLEIQRTEQGDSAMYLCASSPGVGGYTFGSGTRLTVV.

The table lists this clone with a count of one. The chain combines TRBV7-9 with TRBJ2-3, with 12 nucleotides matching TRBD1. J lost 4 bases, V lost 5 bases, and 7 bases had no gene match. The CDR3 totals 16 residues. Germline V lookup: CDR1 SEHNR, CDR2 FQNEAQ (reference sequence). CDR3 region: CASSPRGTGGSDTQYF. In DNA, the CDR3 is TGTGCCAGCAGCCCTCGGGGGACAGGGGGCTCAGATACGCAGTATTTT. The variable domain in full, completed from reference TRBV7-9 and TRBJ2-3, reads DTGVSQNPRHKITKRGQNVTFRCDPISEHNRLYWYRQTLGQGPEFLTYFQNEAQLEKSRLLSDRFSAERPKGSFSTLEIQRTEQGDSAMYLCASSPRGTGGSDTQYFGPGTRLTVL.

The rearrangement links TRBV6-5 to TRBJ2-2, with 7 bases identical to TRBD1. Germline V gives CDR1 MNHEY, CDR2 SVGAGI. The CDR3 runs to 15 residues. V lost 6 bases, J lost 4 bases, and 8 bases stayed unmatched. Written as DNA, the CDR3 is TGTGCCAGCAGCCGAGGACAGGTTCGCACCGGGGAGCTGTTTTTT. As protein: CASSRGQVRTGELFF.

In this sample, this clone turned up a few times. The chain employs TRBV6-5 and TRBJ2-7; D perhaps matches TRBD1 (6 bases). V was shortened by 7 bases and J by 0 bases, with 13 bases between the two germline ends. The germline CDR1 and CDR2 sequences are MNHEY and SVGAGI. This CDR3 is built from 14 residues. CDR3 sequence: CASNQGGTSYEQYF. The CDR3 coding sequence is TGTGCCAGCAACCAAGGGGGAACCTCCTACGAGCAGTACTTC.

V usage is TRBV6-6 and J usage is TRBJ1-2; TRBD1 is a possible D gene (6 bases). CDR3 length equals 13 residues. Trimming removed 6 bases from V and 4 bases from J, with 12 bases in between. The germline CDR1 and CDR2 sequences are MNHNY and SVGAGI (reference sequence). The CDR3 nucleotides read TGTGCCAGCAGCCGTGGGGGGGCCTATGGCTACACCTTC. It is translated as CASSRGGAYGYTF.

This clone was seen once. The chain combines TRBV24-1 with TRBJ2-1, with TRBD1 matching over 10 bases. This CDR3 region has 15 residues. Germline CDR1 reads KGHDR; CDR2 reads SFDVKD. The junction had 5 bases not matched to a gene; V was cut back by 3 bases and J by 7 bases. CDR3 in amino acids: CATSDTDRGRNEQFF. In DNA form, the CDR3 reads TGTGCCACCAGTGATACGGACAGGGGGAGGAATGAGCAGTTCTTC.

The chain links TRBV5-4 to TRBJ2-1; tentative D call: TRBD1 (5 bases). The CDR3 is 14 residues long. Looked up from germline, CDR1 is SGHNT and CDR2 is YYREEE (reference sequence). The germline V and J ends were trimmed by 3 bases and 6 bases, with 13 bases remaining between them. The CDR3 nucleotides are TGTGCCAGCAGCTACGACAGCCTCGGCAATGAGCAGTTCTTC. Amino acids: CASSYDSLGNEQFF.

This rearrangement joins TRBV4-1 to TRBJ1-1; D uncertain. The CDR3 length is 13 residues. The germline gives CDR1 MGHRA, CDR2 YSYEKL. V was clipped by 4 bases and J by 0 bases, with 6 bases between them. This CDR3 is CASSPGMNTEAFF. The CDR3 DNA sequence: TGCGCCAGCAGCCCAGGAATGAACACTGAAGCTTTCTTT.

The V call is TRBV6-5, the J call TRBJ2-7, with TRBD2 matching 10 bases. CDR1 and CDR2 from the germline V gene are MNHEY and SVGAGI. This CDR3 spans 15 amino acids. Trimming took 2 bases from V and 1 from J; bases not matched to a gene: 2. CDR3 sequence: CASSYQREGSYEQYF. The CDR3 nucleotides are TGTGCCAGCAGTTACCAGCGGGAGGGATCCTACGAGCAGTACTTC.

The chain couples TRBV7-8 to TRBJ2-7; weak D call: TRBD1 (6 bases). This CDR3 contains 14 residues. V lost 2 bases and J lost 2, with 10 bases in between. Germline values: CDR1 SGHVS, CDR2 FQNEAQ. The CDR3 here is CASSLSTGPYEQYF. For the CDR3, the DNA is TGTGCCAGCAGCTTAAGTACAGGGCCCTACGAGCAGTACTTC.

The chain combines TRBV5-6 with TRBJ2-1, with 11 bases lining up with TRBD2. V was pared by 3 bases and J by 1 base, with 6 bases of the junction left unmatched. CDR3 length equals 17 residues. Germline V gives CDR1 SGHDT, CDR2 YYEEEE. The CDR3 loop reads CASSSLAGGRSYNEQFF. CDR3 DNA: TGTGCCAGCAGCTCTCTAGCGGGAGGCCGATCCTACAATGAGCAGTTCTTC.

The genes are TRBV6-5 and TRBJ2-7; 7 bases fit TRBD1. The ends lost 5 bases at V and 2 bases at J; junction bases unmatched: 6. Germline V gene lookup returns CDR1 MNHEY and CDR2 SVGAGI. The CDR3 has 14 residues. CDR3 protein: CASSRTQGAYEQYF. The CDR3 DNA reads TGTGCCAGCAGTCGAACCCAGGGGGCCTACGAGCAGTACTTC.

V usage is TRBV9 and J usage is TRBJ2-3, with D perhaps TRBD2 (6 bases). Germline-derived CDR1 and CDR2 are SGDLS and YYNGEE. With 0 bases removed from V and 3 bases from J, the gap between germline ends came to 17 bases. CDR3 length equals 17 residues. The chain's CDR3 is CASSVALGGGGTDTQYF. CDR3 DNA sequence: TGTGCCAGCAGCGTAGCTCTGGGGGGAGGCGGGACAGATACGCAGTATTTT. The variable domain in full, completed from reference TRBV9 and TRBJ2-3, reads DSGVTQTPKHLITATGQRVTLRCSPRSGDLSVYWYQQSLDQGLQFLIQYYNGEERAKGNILERFSAQQFPDLHSELNLSSLELGDSALYFCASSVALGGGGTDTQYFGPGTRLTVL.

This clone was recorded at least ten times. This chain connects TRBV4-2 to TRBJ2-7; perhaps TRBD2 as D (5 bases). There are 16 residues in the CDR3. Trimming pared 0 bases from V and 4 bases from J, leaving 16 bases between. The germline V gene has CDR1 LGHNA and CDR2 YNFKEQ. CDR3 region: CASSQELGADLYEQYF. The CDR3 region has the DNA TGTGCCAGCAGCCAAGAACTAGGAGCGGACCTTTACGAGCAGTACTTC.

The rearrangement uses TRBV18 and TRBJ1-2; 10 bases line up with TRBD1. In germline, CDR1 is KGHSH, CDR2 LQKENI. This CDR3 has 19 residues. The V segment lost 3 bases and the J segment 4 bases; nucleotides outside the gene matches: 17. For the CDR3, the DNA is TGTGCCAGCTCACCGATCCTCGGGGACAGGGGAGTCGCAGGCTATGGCTACACCTTC. Translation gives CASSPILGDRGVAGYGYTF.

The V call is TRBV5-4, the J call TRBJ1-1, with a weak D call TRBD1 (6 bases). Trimming cost V 4 bases and J 1 base, with 14 bases left between them. The length of the CDR3 is 15 residues. CDR1 is SGHNT, CDR2 YYREEE, per germline (reference sequence). CDR3 residues: CASSLLLGQNTEAFF. The CDR3 coding sequence is TGTGCCAGCAGCCTACTACTGGGACAGAACACTGAAGCTTTCTTT.

The rearrangement links TRBV4-1 to TRBJ2-5; maybe TRBD1 (6 bases). Trimming shortened V by 2 bases and J by 5 bases, and 15 bases separated the two germline ends. Per germline, CDR1 MGHRA and CDR2 YSYEKL. This CDR3 region has 15 residues. CDR3 sequence (DNA): TGCGCCAGCAGCCAATATCAGGGGCCCGAGGAGACCCAGTACTTC. As protein: CASSQYQGPEETQYF.